The 10 T cell receptor beta chains below were found in one sample sequenced in a study of glioma-infiltrating T cells. Amplification of TCR alpha and beta CDR3 regions from RNA used iRepertoire nested multiplex PCR. TCRdb ran MiXCR on the multiplex PCR reads and lists one entry per CDR3 protein. The sample comprises 160,000 or so distinct CDR3 sequences, under 55% of which are singletons, and around 4.9% rests with the top ten. Material: glioma tissue, nonneoplastic brain tissue, or PBMCs (not recorded which). The receptor set was obtained from a human donor with low-grade glioma or glioblastoma, undergoing nonglioma brain surgery, or in good health (not recorded which).

This clonotype was detected ten times or more. The chain carries TRBV20-1 and TRBJ2-3, with D perhaps assigned TRBD1 or TRBD2 (5 bases each). Trimming pared 5 bases from V and 4 bases from J, leaving 13 bases between. The CDR3 has 13 amino acids. CDR1 and CDR2 from the germline V gene are DFQATT and SNEGSKA (reference sequence). DNA for the CDR3: TGCAGTGCTGAACGGGACCGCCCAGATACGCAGTATTTT. It yields the protein CSAERDRPDTQYF.

This clonotype was counted between two and nine times. The chain recombines TRBV2 with TRBJ2-3; no clear D gene. The germline V gene encodes CDR1 SNHLY and CDR2 FYNNEI. V shed 6 bases and J shed 0 bases, with 13 bases lying between them. The CDR3 loop spans 15 amino acids. The DNA of the CDR3 is TGTGCCAGCAGCGGCCCTAGAAGTAGCACAGATACGCAGTATTTT. Amino acids: CASSGPRSSTDTQYF.

Notes on this clonotype: Given the absence of the conserved phenylalanine or tryptophan at the CDR3 end, a read error is likely. This chain links TRBV20-1 with TRBJ2-7; D tentatively reads TRBD1 or TRBD2 (5 bases each). The germline V gene has CDR1 DFQATT and CDR2 SNEGSKA (reference sequence). Trimming removed 2 bases at V and 4 bases at J, with 18 bases between. The CDR3 has 15 residues. The CDR3 DNA follows: TGCAGTGCTAGATCCGGGGCGGGCGGAGAGTACGAGCAGTACCTC. This sequence encodes CSARSGAGGEYEQYL.

As regards this clonotype: The junction departs from the called germline gene at one end, perhaps through a read error. This chain uses TRBV5-1 with TRBJ2-1, with 8 bases that match TRBD2. The germline V gene has CDR1 SGHRS and CDR2 YFSETQ. The CDR3 runs 14 residues. The CDR3 is CASSKRERNNEQLF. CDR3 sequence (DNA): TGCGCCAGCAGCAAGCGGGAGAGGAACAATGAGCAGCTCTTC.

This clonotype has a handful of counts. The gene calls are TRBV19 and TRBJ2-1; tentatively, D is TRBD2 (5 bases). The CDR3 is 14 residues long. Germline V lookup: CDR1 LNHDA, CDR2 SQIVND (reference sequence). Trimming took 0 bases from V and 6 from J, leaving 9 bases between them. The DNA of the CDR3 is TGTGCCAGTAGTATAGATGTCACTAGCAATGAGCAGTTCTTC. Translated, it gives CASSIDVTSNEQFF.

This clonotype appeared many times. V gene TRBV2 combines with J gene TRBJ1-5; TRBD1 might be the D (5 bases). CDR1 is SNHLY and CDR2 is FYNNEI in the germline V gene. The CDR3 contains 14 residues. V was cut by 4 bases and J by 4 bases, with 11 bases left in between. The DNA for the CDR3 is TGTGCCAGCAGTGTTGCGACAGTTAATCAGCCCCAGCATTTT. It specifies CASSVATVNQPQHF. Complete variable domain (other parts from reference TRBV2 and TRBJ1-5): EPEVTQTPSHQVTQMGQEVILRCVPISNHLYFYWYRQILGQKVEFLVSFYNNEISEKSEIFDDQFSVERPDGSNFTLKIRSTKLEDSAMYFCASSVATVNQPQHFGDGTRLSIL.

As for this clonotype: A much larger clone lies one base from this, so it may be a read error. J is TRBJ2-7 and V is TRBV28, with TRBD2 as a possible D gene (5 bases). Germline V gives CDR1 MDHEN, CDR2 SYDVKM. CDR3 length: 16 residues. Trimming stripped 2 bases from V and 4 bases from J, with 18 bases between. For the CDR3, the DNA is TGTGCCAGCAGTTTACCGGGCACAACGAGGGTGTACGAGCAGTACTTC. This sequence encodes CASSLPGTTRVYEQYF.

With respect to this clonotype: Being one base from a much bigger clone, this may be a read error. This chain links TRBV28 with TRBJ1-6; D remains ambiguous. V was clipped by 9 bases and J by 7 bases, with 22 bases between them. This CDR3 spans 16 amino acids. CDR1 and CDR2 (germline): MDHEN, SYDVKM. Here the CDR3 reads CARSYPKPGANSPLHF. The CDR3 DNA is TGTGCCAGGAGCTACCCGAAGCCCGGAGCAAATTCACCCCTCCACTTT.

This clonotype was detected a few times. The V call is TRBV6-1, the J call TRBJ2-2, with TRBD1 matching 8 bases. Germline CDR1 and CDR2: MNHNS and SASEGT. J lost 0 bases, V lost 2 bases, and 2 bases had no gene match. The CDR3 is 16 amino acids. CDR3 nucleotides: TGTGCCAGCAGTGAAACAGGGGGGACGAACACCGGGGAGCTGTTTTTT. Its translation is CASSETGGTNTGELFF.

The V and J genes are TRBV29-1 and TRBJ2-3; D not certain. There are 13 residues in the CDR3. Trimming stripped 3 bases from V and 2 bases from J, with 9 bases between. Germline V gene sequence: CDR1 SQVTM, CDR2 ANQGSEA. CDR3 bases: TGCAGCGTTGACGTCGGATACACAGATACGCAGTATTTT. It encodes CSVDVGYTDTQYF.